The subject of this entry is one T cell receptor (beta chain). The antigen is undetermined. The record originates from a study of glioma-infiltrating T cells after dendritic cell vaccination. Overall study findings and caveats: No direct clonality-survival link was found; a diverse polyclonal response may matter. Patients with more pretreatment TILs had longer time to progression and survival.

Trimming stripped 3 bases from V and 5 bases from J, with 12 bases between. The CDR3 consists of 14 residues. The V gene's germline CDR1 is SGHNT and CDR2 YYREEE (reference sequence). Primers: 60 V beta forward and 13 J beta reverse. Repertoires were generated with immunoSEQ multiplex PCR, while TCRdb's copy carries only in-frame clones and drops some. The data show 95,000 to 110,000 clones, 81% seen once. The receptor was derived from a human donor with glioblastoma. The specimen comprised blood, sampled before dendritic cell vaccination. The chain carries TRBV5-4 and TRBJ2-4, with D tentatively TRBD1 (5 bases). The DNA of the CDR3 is TGTGCCAGCAGCTCTCAGGGTGGGGAAAACATTCAGTACTTC. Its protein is CASSSQGGENIQYF.